Listed below are T cell receptor beta chains from one sample, sequenced in a study of cytomegalovirus exposure and HLA in healthy donors. TCRdb keeps only in-frame clones here, not all; method: immunoSEQ multiplex PCR. The sample contains about 120,000 clones, approximately 76% of which appear only once. Sequencing input: PBMCs. These receptors came from a man aged 55 to 69 in good health and CMV-seropositive. Each CDR3 is given with its conserved first and last residue. The order of the fields is CDR3 protein, clone size, V gene. Clone sizes are given selectively: once, few, many, or a class where the clone is expanded.

CASSPTSGKEQYF | NA | TRBV5-4
CASSLETGVYEQYF | NA | TRBV5-4
CASSLVGQSYEQYF | NA | TRBV11-2
CASSFLAGGQHYEQYF | NA | TRBV7-6
CASSWTGGFYEQYF | NA | TRBV5-1
CASSPHSGRADNEQFF | NA | TRBV9
CASSFFPGGYTF | NA | TRBV5-1
CASSPRGGASSYNEQFF | NA | TRBV7-9
CASSPPEGTSGYHEQYF | NA | TRBV18
CASSKDGGGNEQFF | NA | TRBV21-1
CASSQPGTDYGYTF | NA | TRBV4-2
CASRRKILRGSYEQYF | NA | TRBV28
CASSLGIQPQHF | NA | TRBV5-6
CASSLEGGYSNQPQHF | NA | TRBV13
CASRPDRGNSEAFF | NA | TRBV27
CASGEGLAGYSYEQYF | NA | TRBV2
CAGRTGEINEQFF | NA | TRBV30
CASSPGTESGELFF | NA | TRBV5-1
CASNPSGGPGEKLFF | NA | TRBV2
CASSPDRRGANEKLFF | NA | TRBV27
CAEMEGTSGSYEQYF | NA | TRBV6-5
CASSVFRGSGIYGYTF | NA | TRBV27
CASSGGGRGYEQYF | few | TRBV2
CASSLVGHTGGETQYF | NA | TRBV5-1
CASGPGSGDTEAFF | once | TRBV12-5
CASSLGGLFPNEQFF | NA | TRBV7-8
CASSPPLSGSSYNEQFF | NA | TRBV28
CSVDPGSMGPGQYF | NA | TRBV29-1
CASSPAAGNMNTEAFF | once | TRBV5-4
CASSFTPSFADYYNEQFF | few | TRBV19
CASSPPNRGSGNTIYF | few | TRBV7-9
CASSFPGDGYTF | NA | TRBV5-1
CASSSPGQGEDTEAFF | NA | TRBV21-1
CASSSWTAMNTEAFF | NA | TRBV6-5
CASSFHGQGDEKLFF | NA | TRBV27
CASSRAGNNSPLHF | once | TRBV11-2